These T cell receptor beta chains were read from a single sample in a study of cytotoxic CD8 clonotypes in ibrutinib-treated CLL. Sequencing was performed with immunoSEQ multiplex PCR; in TCRdb, only in-frame clones are kept and a portion is missing. The data show roughly 97,000 clones, 70% to 85% seen once. The sample consisted of PBMCs, taken after 12 months of ibrutinib treatment. The receptors come from a human donor with chronic lymphocytic leukemia. Each CDR3 is given with its conserved first and last residue. A D gene is named only where the DNA matches it firmly. Where a row states a size, it is once, few, many or the class of an expanded clone; other rows omit it.

clone size | J gene | D gene | V gene | CDR3 DNA | CDR3 protein
once | TRBJ1-2 | - | TRBV30 | TGTGCCTGCAGGTGGGGAGCTAACTATGGCTACACCTTC | CACRWGANYGYTF
many | TRBJ1-3 | TRBD1 | TRBV18 | TGTGCCAGCTCGGCACAGGGGGCGACTGGAAACACCATATATTTT | CASSAQGATGNTIYF
- | TRBJ1-1 | - | TRBV7-2 | TGTGCCAGCAGCTTAGCACAGCCCGGGGGGAACACTGAAGCTTTCTTT | CASSLAQPGGNTEAFF
- | TRBJ2-5 | TRBD1 | TRBV10-3 | TGTGCCATCAGTTGGACAGGGGACAACCAAGAGACCCAGTACTTC | CAISWTGDNQETQYF
- | TRBJ2-5 | - | TRBV30 | TGTGCCTGGAGTACAGATTTCGTCGTACAAGAGACCCAGTACTTC | CAWSTDFVVQETQYF
- | TRBJ2-1 | TRBD2 | TRBV2 | TGTGCCAGCAGTCTACTAGCGGGGGGGAATGAGCAGTTCTTC | CASSLLAGGNEQFF
- | TRBJ2-3 | - | TRBV6-5 | TGTGCCAGCAGGACAGATACGCAGTATTTT | CASRTDTQYF
- | TRBJ2-3 | - | TRBV6-4 | TGTGCCAGCAGCATGGTGGGGGGCCGTGGCACAGATACGCAGTATTTT | CASSMVGGRGTDTQYF
- | TRBJ1-2 | - | TRBV7-9 | TGTGCCAGCAGCTTAGGTGGGGGGCCTGGCTACACCTTC | CASSLGGGPGYTF
- | TRBJ1-1 | - | TRBV6-5 | TGTGCCAGCAGCCGAAACTTGGGGGGATTGGGTGAAGCTTTCTTT | CASSRNLGGLGEAFF
- | TRBJ2-1 | - | TRBV6-6 | TGTGCCAGCAGGCGAGCCAACGAGGGCAATGAGCAGTTCTTC | CASRRANEGNEQFF
once | TRBJ2-1 | TRBD2 | TRBV5-1 | TGCGCCAGCAGCCCCAGTAGCGGGGGGCCTTACAATGAGCAGTTCTTC | CASSPSSGGPYNEQFF
- | TRBJ2-3 | - | TRBV5-1 | TGCGCCAGCAGCTTGAGGGCTGCAGATACGCAGTATTTT | CASSLRAADTQYF
- | TRBJ2-3 | - | TRBV7-2 | TGTGCCAGCAGCTTGGGACTTACTAGCACAGATACGCAGTATTTT | CASSLGLTSTDTQYF
- | TRBJ1-1 | TRBD1 | TRBV2 | TGTGCCAGCAGTGAACTAGGACAGGGTATTTCTGAAGCTTTCTTT | CASSELGQGISEAFF
- | TRBJ2-1 | - | TRBV7-3 | TGTGCCAGCAGCTTAACGTTGTACAATGAGCAGTTCTTC | CASSLTLYNEQFF
- | TRBJ1-1 | - | TRBV23-1 | TGCGCCAGCACGGACACAAGGACTGAAGCTTTCTTT | CASTDTRTEAFF
- | TRBJ1-4 | TRBD1 | TRBV11-3 | TGTGCCAGCAGCTTAGCGGGGACAGTTAATGAAAAACTGTTTTTT | CASSLAGTVNEKLFF
- | TRBJ1-3 | TRBD1 | TRBV10-3 | TGTGCTAACCGGGGACAGGGGGATGGAAACACCATATATTTT | CANRGQGDGNTIYF
- | TRBJ1-1 | - | TRBV14 | TGTGCCAGCAGCCAGCACAGGATCGTGAACACTGAAGCTTTCTTT | CASSQHRIVNTEAFF
- | TRBJ1-1 | - | TRBV30 | TGTGCCTGGAGTGTACAGGCTAACACTGAAGCTTTCTTT | CAWSVQANTEAFF
- | TRBJ1-3 | - | TRBV7-8 | TGTGCCAGCAGCAAAACAAGGGGCGCTGGAAACACCATATATTTT | CASSKTRGAGNTIYF
- | TRBJ1-3 | TRBD1 | TRBV18 | TGTGCCAGCTCCAGACAGGGAGAAAACACCATATATTTT | CASSRQGENTIYF
- | TRBJ2-7 | TRBD2 | TRBV4-2 | TGTGCCAGCAGCCTTGGGACTAGCGACCTCCGCTACGAGCAGTACTTC | CASSLGTSDLRYEQYF
- | TRBJ2-5 | - | TRBV29-1 | TGCAGCGTTGAAGCCTACCAAGAGACCCAGTACTTC | CSVEAYQETQYF
- | TRBJ2-1 | TRBD1 | TRBV2 | TGTGCCAGCAGTCCCAGGGGGACGGGCTCCTACAATGAGCAGTTCTTC | CASSPRGTGSYNEQFF
- | TRBJ2-7 | - | TRBV5-1 | TGCGCCAGCAGCTGGGACCGCTACGAGCAGTACTTC | CASSWDRYEQYF
- | TRBJ1-1 | TRBD1 | TRBV29-1 | TGCAGCGTTGAAGATCATCCCCAAACAGGGACAGGAGCTTTCTTT | CSVEDHPQTGTGAFF
- | TRBJ2-3 | - | TRBV10-1 | TGCGCCAGCAGCCTGCGACTAGGGGCAGATACGCAGTATTTT | CASSLRLGADTQYF
- | TRBJ2-3 | - | TRBV2 | TGTGCCAGCAGTGTCCCTGGCGGCGTGCAGTATTTT | CASSVPGGVQYF
- | TRBJ1-2 | - | TRBV6-5 | TGTGCCAGCGCATCAGGGGTGTATGGCTACACCTTC | CASASGVYGYTF
- | TRBJ1-2 | - | TRBV14 | TGTGCCAGCAGCCAAGATGGCCCAGGGCTGGTTCGAGCGCATAACTATGGCTACACCTTC | CASSQDGPGLVRAHNYGYTF
many | TRBJ1-1 | - | TRBV7-9 | TGTGCCAGCAGCCGGGACGTTCAAACTGAAGCTTTCTTT | CASSRDVQTEAFF
once | TRBJ2-1 | - | TRBV5-6 | TGTGCCAGCAGCTTGCCCCAAGGACATCCGTTCTTC | CASSLPQGHPFF
few | TRBJ2-5 | TRBD2 | TRBV29-1 | TGCAGCGTGGGAGCGGGGGGGCCAGGAGAGACCCAGTACTTC | CSVGAGGPGETQYF
- | TRBJ2-3 | TRBD2 | TRBV7-3 | TGTGCCAGCAGCTTAACCGCCACTAGCGGGGAAGCGCGAACAGATACGCAGTATTTT | CASSLTATSGEARTDTQYF
- | TRBJ2-1 | - | TRBV7-3 | TGTGCCAGCAGCTCTTCGGGGTTGAGTGAGCAGTTCTTC | CASSSSGLSEQFF
- | TRBJ2-2 | - | TRBV28 | TGTGCCAGCAGTGAGGGCGGCACCGGGGAGCTGTTTTTT | CASSEGGTGELFF
- | TRBJ2-1 | - | TRBV10-2 | TGCGCCAGCAGTGAAGGAGTGCCCTCCTACAATGAGCAGTTCTTC | CASSEGVPSYNEQFF
few | TRBJ2-6 | TRBD2 | TRBV7-8 | TGTGCCAGCAGCTTTTCGACTAGCGGGGGTTCTGGGGCCAACGTCCTGACTTTC | CASSFSTSGGSGANVLTF
few | TRBJ2-7 | - | TRBV9 | TGTGCCAGCAGCGTAGGGGCAGGCCAGAACGAGCAGTACTTC | CASSVGAGQNEQYF